The 29 T cell receptor beta chains reported below all come from one sample, sequenced in a study of OX40 agonist ivuxolimab in advanced cancers. Profiled with immunoSEQ multiplex PCR; TCRdb holds only in-frame clones, not every one. The sample lists almost 20,000 clones, about nine tenths seen once, with approximately 15% in the top ten. The input for sequencing was CD4+ or CD8+ T cells sorted from blood, taken in a trial of the OX40 agonist ivuxolimab. The receptors originated from an adult with an advanced solid tumor such as melanoma, head and neck, liver or kidney cancer.

The chain combines TRBV28 with TRBJ1-2; 10 nucleotides match TRBD1. V lost 5 bases and J lost 8; bases outside the gene matches: 8. The germline gives CDR1 MDHEN, CDR2 SYDVKM. The CDR3 is 14 amino acids. The DNA for the CDR3 is TGTGCCAGCAGTCGCACCCCGACAGGGGGCGGCTACACCTTC. It codes for CASSRTPTGGGYTF.

This clone occurred once. V gene TRBV4-3 combines with J gene TRBJ1-2; 7 positions agree with TRBD1. The trim removed 0 bases at V and 4 bases at J, leaving 5 bases unmatched. Germline CDR1 and CDR2: LGHNA and YSLEER. The CDR3 contains 15 residues. The CDR3 DNA is TGCGCCAGCAGCCAAGACCTAGGGGGCCTCTATGGCTACACCTTC. It codes for CASSQDLGGLYGYTF.

The J gene is TRBJ2-1, the V gene TRBV7-2; 10 bases agree with TRBD2. Germline V lookup: CDR1 SGHTA, CDR2 FQGNSA. The CDR3 has 16 residues. Germline trimming cut 2 bases from V and 7 bases from J; bases unmatched to any gene: 8. CDR3: CASSLLSGRSGNEQFF. In DNA, the CDR3 is TGTGCCAGCAGCTTACTTAGCGGGAGGTCGGGGAATGAGCAGTTCTTC.

V gene TRBV7-2 combines with J gene TRBJ2-3; 10 bases are a match to TRBD2. This CDR3 contains 14 residues. The V gene end was trimmed by 5 bases and the J gene end by 5 bases; junction bases not matched to a gene: 4. The germline CDR1 and CDR2 sequences are SGHTA and FQGNSA. The CDR3 protein is CASSQLAGVDTQYF. The CDR3 DNA follows: TGTGCCAGCAGCCAGCTAGCGGGAGTAGATACGCAGTATTTT.

The chain couples TRBV7-2 to TRBJ1-3, with 7 bases matching TRBD1. Germline-derived CDR1 and CDR2 are SGHTA and FQGNSA. This CDR3 contains 13 residues. V shed 4 bases, J shed 4 bases, and the junction held 1 base outside the gene matches. CDR3 bases: TGTGCCAGCAGCTCGGGACAGGGAAACACCATATATTTT. Residues: CASSSGQGNTIYF. Full variable domain (rest looked up from reference TRBV7-2 and TRBJ1-3): GAGVSQSPSNKVTEKGKDVELRCDPISGHTALYWYRQSLGQGLEFLIYFQGNSAPDKSGLPSDRFSAERTGGSVSTLTIQRTQQEDSAVYLCASSSGQGNTIYFGEGSWLTVV.

The genes are TRBV19 and TRBJ2-1; 15 bases map to TRBD2. CDR1 and CDR2 from the germline V gene are LNHDA and SQIVND (reference sequence). The V segment lost 5 bases and the J segment 7 bases; nucleotides outside the gene matches: 6. The CDR3 consists of 16 residues. CDR3 protein: CASSGLAGGPRNEQFF. The DNA for the CDR3 is TGTGCCAGTAGTGGACTAGCGGGGGGGCCGAGAAATGAGCAGTTCTTC.

V usage is TRBV2 and J usage is TRBJ1-2, with D possibly matching TRBD1 (5 bases). V gave up 4 bases and J gave up 5 bases, with 20 bases separating them. Germline CDR1 is SNHLY and CDR2 is FYNNEI. The CDR3 is 16 amino acids. CDR3 in amino acids: CASSVGQRDGGYGYTF. CDR3 bases: TGTGCCAGCAGTGTGGGTCAAAGGGATGGGGGTTATGGCTACACCTTC.

The chain carries TRBV5-1 and TRBJ2-7; the match to TRBD2 covers 7 bases. Losses at the gene ends were 4 bases for V and 5 bases for J; bases not matched to a gene: 9. The CDR3 length is 14 residues. Germline V gene sequence: CDR1 SGHRS, CDR2 YFSETQ. CDR3 amino acids: CASSPTYRGDEQYF. Written as DNA, the CDR3 is TGCGCCAGCAGCCCGACCTACCGGGGGGACGAGCAGTACTTC.

The V gene is TRBV19, the J gene TRBJ2-4, with TRBD2 matching over 12 bases. The CDR3 loop spans 16 amino acids. J gave up 7 bases and V 4 bases, and 8 bases lay outside the gene matches. The germline V gene encodes CDR1 LNHDA and CDR2 SQIVND (reference sequence). The CDR3 sequence is CASSTSGRALGNIQYF. The CDR3 region has the DNA TGTGCCAGTAGTACTAGCGGGAGGGCCCTCGGGAACATTCAGTACTTC.

This clone turned up a few times. The chain recombines TRBV5-1 with TRBJ2-5; 7 nucleotides match TRBD1. Germline V gene lookup returns CDR1 SGHRS and CDR2 YFSETQ. The CDR3 is 14 amino acids. The junction had 6 bases not matched to a gene; V was cut back by 0 bases and J by 7 bases. The CDR3 is CASSLEGAGGTQYF. Written as DNA, the CDR3 is TGCGCCAGCAGCTTGGAGGGGGCCGGCGGGACCCAGTACTTC.

The DNA for the CDR3 is TGTGCCAGCAGCTTAGCCCCCGGCCCAGGGGGGAATCAGCCCCAGCATTTT. Its translation: CASSLAPGPGGNQPQHF. V is TRBV7-9 and J is TRBJ1-5, with 7 bases that match TRBD1. Germline V gives CDR1 SEHNR, CDR2 FQNEAQ (reference sequence). With 0 bases clipped from V and 4 bases from J, the junction kept 9 bases outside the gene matches. The CDR3 is made up of 17 amino acids.

The chain uses TRBV27 and TRBJ2-3; D possibly uses TRBD1 or TRBD2 (5 bases each). The CDR3 is 15 amino acids. Germline V CDR1 and CDR2: MNHEY, SMNVEV (reference sequence). Trimming cost V 5 bases and J 0 bases, with 12 bases left between them. The CDR3 here is CASSRDRTSTDTQYF. In DNA form, the CDR3 reads TGTGCCAGCAGTAGGGACCGAACTAGCACAGATACGCAGTATTTT.

The V gene is TRBV5-1, the J gene TRBJ2-5, with D tentatively TRBD1 (5 bases). Germline CDR1 is SGHRS and CDR2 is YFSETQ. This CDR3 contains 13 residues. V gave up 4 bases and J gave up 5 bases, with 12 bases separating them. CDR3 sequence reads: CASSEGDTETQYF. The DNA for the CDR3 is TGCGCCAGCAGCGAAGGGGATACTGAGACCCAGTACTTC.

The chain is built from TRBV2 and TRBJ2-5; D is ambiguous. V lost 9 bases, J lost 1 base, and 15 bases lay in between. The CDR3 has 14 residues. Germline V CDR1 and CDR2: SNHLY, FYNNEI. The CDR3 region has the DNA TGTGCCAGTTATTCATTAACAGCCCAAGAGACCCAGTACTTC. It translates to CASYSLTAQETQYF.

The rearrangement joins TRBV6-8 to TRBJ2-5, with 7 positions matching TRBD1. V dropped 6 bases and J dropped 5; count of bases not matched to a gene: 12. Germline CDR1 reads MNHGY; CDR2 reads SAAAGT. The CDR3 extends over 15 amino acids. CDR3 DNA sequence: TGTGCCAGCAGAAGAGAACTTGACAGGGAGGAGACCCAGTACTTC. As protein: CASRRELDREETQYF.

The J gene is TRBJ1-3, the V gene TRBV5-1; tentatively, D is TRBD1 (5 bases). The CDR3 extends over 14 amino acids. CDR1 and CDR2 from the germline V gene are SGHRS and YFSETQ. Trimming pared 7 bases from V and 0 bases from J, leaving 11 bases between. The CDR3 region is CASWDSSSGNTIYF. The CDR3 DNA is TGCGCCAGCTGGGACTCTAGCTCTGGAAACACCATATATTTT.

The rearrangement links TRBV9 to TRBJ1-1; weak D call: TRBD1 (6 bases). CDR1 and CDR2 from the germline V gene are SGDLS and YYNGEE. CDR3 length: 17 amino acids. The germline V and J ends were trimmed by 0 bases and 2 bases, with 17 bases remaining between them. The CDR3 protein is CASSVGPNDRLNTEAFF. CDR3 in DNA: TGTGCCAGCAGCGTAGGACCCAACGACAGGTTAAACACTGAAGCTTTCTTT.

The chain carries TRBV7-9 and TRBJ2-1; D is possibly TRBD2 (5 bases). The CDR3 sequence is 17 residues long. CDR1 and CDR2 from the germline V gene are SEHNR and FQNEAQ (reference sequence). The V gene lost 3 bases and the J gene lost 8 bases, with 23 bases spanning the gap. CDR3 coding DNA: TGTGCCAGCAGCTTGGATATCGGGGTACCCCTCTTAGATGAGCAGTTCTTC. The encoded protein is CASSLDIGVPLLDEQFF.

Written as DNA, the CDR3 is TGTGCCAGCAGCCCTCCGGGGGGCAATAACGAGCAGTACTTC. It is translated as CASSPPGGNNEQYF. The chain has TRBV5-4 and TRBJ2-5; D perhaps matches TRBD2 (7 bases). The J call may be in error: the DNA end matches TRBJ2-7 better. Germline CDR1 is SGHNT and CDR2 is YYREEE (reference sequence). The CDR3 has 14 amino acids.

This clone was found a few times. The chain combines TRBV27 with TRBJ1-2; a weak D match, TRBD1 (6 bases). Germline V gene lookup returns CDR1 MNHEY and CDR2 SMNVEV (reference sequence). The length of the CDR3 is 15 residues. V was pared by 6 bases and J by 2 bases, with 16 bases between. The CDR3 DNA follows: TGTGCCAGCAGCCCCTACAACAGGGACAACTATGGCTACACCTTC. Translating gives CASSPYNRDNYGYTF.

The chain couples TRBV7-2 to TRBJ1-2; no clear D gene. In germline, CDR1 is SGHTA, CDR2 FQGNSA. The CDR3 is 14 residues long. V was clipped by 2 bases and J by 0 bases, with 7 bases between them. CDR3 amino acids: CASSLTETNYGYTF. The CDR3 bases are TGTGCCAGCAGCTTAACGGAAACTAACTATGGCTACACCTTC.

This chain uses TRBV29-1 with TRBJ1-1; D possibly corresponds to TRBD1 (5 bases). This CDR3 has 13 residues. Germline CDR1 is SQVTM and CDR2 is ANQGSEA. The V end lost 8 bases, the J end lost 3 bases, and 16 bases lay between the germline ends. CDR3 residues: CSSSPGRDTEAFF. In nucleotides, the CDR3 is TGCAGCTCCTCCCCGGGCAGGGACACTGAAGCTTTCTTT.

This clone was seen a few times. J is TRBJ1-2 and V is TRBV10-2; 9 bases line up with TRBD1. The germline CDR1 and CDR2 sequences are WSHSY and SAAADI. CDR3 size: 14 residues. After removal of 4 bases from V and 5 bases from J, the junction contained 5 bases not matched to a gene. CDR3: CASSAPGQGYGYTF. CDR3 nucleotide sequence: TGCGCCAGCAGTGCCCCGGGACAGGGATATGGCTACACCTTC.

J is TRBJ1-1 and V is TRBV2; D is unclear. The V gene's germline CDR1 is SNHLY and CDR2 FYNNEI. V lost 2 bases, J lost 4 bases, and 8 bases lay in between. CDR3 size: 13 residues. CDR3 DNA: TGTGCCAGCAGTGAATCTGGTCCCACTGAAGCTTTCTTT. The encoded protein is CASSESGPTEAFF.

Notes on this clone: At the DNA level, this CDR3 is encoded by other sequences in the same sample as well. The rearrangement joins TRBV27 to TRBJ2-7; no clear D gene. The CDR3 length is 13 residues. Trimming stripped 6 bases from V and 7 bases from J, with 16 bases between. Germline CDR1 reads MNHEY; CDR2 reads SMNVEV (reference sequence). CDR3 amino acids: CASSLTTMGEQYF. The CDR3, as DNA: TGTGCCAGCAGCTTAACGACCATGGGGGAGCAGTACTTC.

This chain connects TRBV2 to TRBJ2-2, with D possibly matching TRBD1 (5 bases). Germline V gene lookup returns CDR1 SNHLY and CDR2 FYNNEI. V lost 5 bases, J lost 6 bases, and 10 bases lay in between. The CDR3 totals 13 residues. CDR3 loop: CASSPGFPGELFF. CDR3 coding DNA: TGTGCCAGCAGTCCAGGGTTCCCCGGGGAGCTGTTTTTT.

The chain uses TRBV11-2 and TRBJ1-5; no clear D. Germline-derived CDR1 and CDR2 are SGHAT and FQNNGV. This CDR3 is built from 8 residues. This chain's CDR3 is CPQLAQHF. CDR3 nucleotide sequence: TGTCCCCAATTGGCCCAGCATTTT.

Comments on this clone: Relative to the germline gene, one junction end is altered; a read error may explain this. The chain is built from TRBV5-4 and TRBJ2-7; tentative D call: TRBD1 (5 bases). Germline CDR1 is SGHNT and CDR2 is YYREEE (reference sequence). The length of the CDR3 is 13 residues. CDR3 loop: CASRFGASHEQYF. CDR3 sequence (DNA): TGTGCCAGCAGATTTGGGGCCTCCCACGAGCAGTACTTC.

The gene calls are TRBV11-2 and TRBJ2-7; weak D call: TRBD1 (5 bases). Per the germline V gene, CDR1 is SGHAT and CDR2 is FQNNGV. The CDR3 is made up of 12 amino acids. Between the trimmed V and J ends, which lost 8 bases and 4 bases, there was a span of 12 bases. CDR3 nucleotide sequence: TGTGCCAGCGGATTCTCAGGGTACGAGCAGTACTTC. This encodes CASGFSGYEQYF.